A single TCR beta chain is shown here with its context. The antigen is undetermined. The sample is drawn from a study of blood T cells in healthy people across ages. Overall study results and limits: Per million T cells, TCR beta diversity dropped roughly linearly as age increased.

Primers used in a second PCR of about 7 to 12 cycles were a sample-barcoded 5' primer and a J-beta primer mix. Every cDNA molecule bore a tag from a template-switch adaptor containing 12 random nucleotides. TCRdb ran MiXCR on the 5' RACE reads and lists one entry per CDR3 protein. This table has about 1.7 million distinct CDR3 sequences, approximately 30% appearing once. Germline V gives CDR1 SQVTM, CDR2 ANQGSEA. V was pared by 3 bases and J by 7 bases, with 10 bases between. The CDR3 totals 12 residues. Input material: blood. This chain uses TRBV29-1 with TRBJ2-1, with a weak D call TRBD2 (5 bases). This sequence originates from a woman in her thirties in good health. This CDR3 is CSVDGGTNEQFF. The CDR3 coding sequence is TGCAGCGTTGACGGAGGTACGAATGAGCAGTTCTTC.